One sample yielded the 14 T cell receptor beta chains listed below, sequenced in a study of shared clonotypes between healthy human individuals. Naive CD8 cells comprised CD45RO-negative, CCR7-positively selected cells, excluding terminally differentiated effector memory CD45RA+ cells. The protocol was immunoSEQ multiplex PCR, while the TCRdb copy is restricted to in-frame clones and leaves out a portion. The sample includes about 1,800,000 clones, roughly 95% of them seen just once. Sequenced material: naive CD8+ T cells sorted from blood. All receptors derive from a man between 18 and 35 years old in good health.

V gene TRBV7-2 combines with J gene TRBJ1-1; 7 bases match TRBD1. The V gene end was trimmed by 6 bases and the J gene end by 0 bases; junction bases not matched to a gene: 13. The CDR3 spans 17 residues. The germline gives CDR1 SGHTA, CDR2 FQGNSA. The CDR3 nucleotides read TGTGCCAGCAGACGTGGCTCGACAGGGCTCATGAACACTGAAGCTTTCTTT. Translated: CASRRGSTGLMNTEAFF.

The chain is built from TRBV4-3 and TRBJ2-1; 12 bases are shared with TRBD2. The CDR3 spans 16 residues. Per germline, CDR1 LGHNA and CDR2 YSLEER. J gave up 9 bases and V 0 bases, and 6 bases lay outside the gene matches. The CDR3, as DNA: TGCGCCAGCAGCCAAGATCGGCTAGCGGGAGGGGGTGAGCAGTTCTTC. It specifies CASSQDRLAGGGEQFF.

This rearrangement joins TRBV7-6 to TRBJ2-2, with a weak D call TRBD2 (6 bases). V was pared by 1 base and J by 3 bases, with 9 bases between. The CDR3 totals 15 residues. Germline CDR1 SGHVS, CDR2 FNYEAQ. In DNA, the CDR3 is TGTGCCAGCAGCTTAGTCGCGGGATACACCGGGGAGCTGTTTTTT. Translated: CASSLVAGYTGELFF. Complete variable domain (other parts from reference TRBV7-6 and TRBJ2-2): GAGVSQSPRYKVTKRGQDVALRCDPISGHVSLYWYRQALGQGPEFLTYFNYEAQQDKSGLPNDRFSAERPEGSISTLTIQRTEQRDSAMYRCASSLVAGYTGELFFGEGSRLTVL.

The V and J genes are TRBV27 and TRBJ2-1, with a possible D match to TRBD1 (6 bases). CDR1 and CDR2 from the germline V gene are MNHEY and SMNVEV (reference sequence). This CDR3 is 13 amino acids long. The ends were cut back, 7 bases at V and 7 bases at J, with 14 bases in the middle. The CDR3 reads CASNQQGLNEQFF. The CDR3 DNA reads TGTGCCAGCAACCAACAGGGTCTGAATGAGCAGTTCTTC.

The rearrangement uses TRBV6-1 and TRBJ2-1; a weak D match, TRBD1 (6 bases). Germline V gene lookup returns CDR1 MNHNS and CDR2 SASEGT. V lost 2 bases to trimming and J lost 6 bases, with 17 bases between them. The length of the CDR3 is 16 residues. The DNA for the CDR3 is TGTGCCAGCAGTGAATGGGGGCCCCCCCGTTCCAATGAGCAGTTCTTC. Its protein is CASSEWGPPRSNEQFF.

The rearrangement links TRBV27 to TRBJ2-7; D may match TRBD1 or TRBD2 (5 bases each). Trimming left V 5 bases short and J 5 bases short, with 19 bases between. CDR3 length: 15 residues. Germline values: CDR1 MNHEY, CDR2 SMNVEV (reference sequence). The DNA for the CDR3 is TGTGCCAGCAGTATTACCCCGGGACCGGCGGACGAGCAGTACTTC. Translated, it gives CASSITPGPADEQYF.

The chain joins TRBV4-1 to TRBJ2-1; D ambiguous. Trimming shortened V by 0 bases and J by 6 bases, and 3 bases separated the two germline ends. CDR1 is MGHRA and CDR2 is YSYEKL in the germline V gene. This CDR3 spans 12 amino acids. This CDR3 reads CASSQERNEQFF. The CDR3 nucleotides are TGCGCCAGCAGCCAAGAGCGCAATGAGCAGTTCTTC.

The rearrangement uses TRBV6-5 and TRBJ2-7; D possibly corresponds to TRBD1 (5 bases). This CDR3 is built from 13 residues. The V and J ends lost 1 base and 6 bases respectively, with 10 bases between them. Germline CDR1 reads MNHEY; CDR2 reads SVGAGI. The CDR3 loop is CASSYWTHTEQYF. The CDR3 DNA is TGTGCCAGCAGTTACTGGACACACACCGAGCAGTACTTC.

Turning to this clone: Other nucleotide sequences in the sample specify the same CDR3. The rearrangement uses TRBV6-1 and TRBJ2-7; tentatively, D is TRBD1 (5 bases). CDR3 length equals 13 residues. Per germline, CDR1 MNHNS and CDR2 SASEGT. Trimming stripped 3 bases from V and 4 bases from J, with 10 bases between. The CDR3 sequence is CASSDGRAYEQYF. For the CDR3, the DNA is TGTGCCAGCAGTGATGGCAGGGCATACGAGCAGTACTTC.

With regard to this clone: Other DNA variants within this sample encode the same CDR3. The V and J genes are TRBV6-1 and TRBJ2-7; no clear D. Germline V gene lookup returns CDR1 MNHNS and CDR2 SASEGT. V was trimmed by 2 bases and J by 0 bases, leaving 8 bases between them. The CDR3 has 14 residues. CDR3 in DNA: TGTGCCAGCAGTGAATTCGGCAGCTCCTACGAGCAGTACTTC. It translates to CASSEFGSSYEQYF.

The chain carries TRBV6-1 and TRBJ2-2; TRBD2 might be the D (5 bases). The V and J ends lost 3 bases and 1 base respectively, with 6 bases between them. The CDR3 has 14 amino acids. Germline V lookup: CDR1 MNHNS, CDR2 SASEGT. The CDR3 sequence is CASSDAGNTGELFF. The CDR3 DNA is TGTGCCAGCAGTGACGCGGGGAACACCGGGGAGCTGTTTTTT.

Of note for this clone: Additional DNA sequences in this sample encode the identical CDR3. V and J are TRBV11-2 and TRBJ2-7, with 7 bases that match TRBD1. CDR1 is SGHAT, CDR2 FQNNGV, per germline. V dropped 1 base and J dropped 4; count of bases not matched to a gene: 4. This CDR3 comprises 14 residues. This CDR3 is CASSLGSGGYEQYF. The CDR3 DNA reads TGTGCCAGCAGCTTAGGTTCAGGGGGATACGAGCAGTACTTC. The variable domain in full, with the rest retrieved from reference TRBV11-2 and TRBJ2-7, is EAGVAQSPRYKIIEKRQSVAFWCNPISGHATLYWYQQILGQGPKLLIQFQNNGVVDDSQLPKDRFSAERLKGVDSTLKIQPAKLEDSAVYLCASSLGSGGYEQYFGPGTRLTVT.

This sequence joins TRBV5-1 and TRBJ2-1; the D gene is possibly TRBD1 (6 bases). V was trimmed by 7 bases and J by 7 bases, leaving 24 bases between them. CDR1 is SGHRS and CDR2 is YFSETQ in the germline V gene. This CDR3 contains 16 residues. In DNA form, the CDR3 reads TGCGCCAGCGCTGATAAGACAGGCCTAACGGGGAATGAGCAGTTCTTC. Its protein product is CASADKTGLTGNEQFF.

This clone was found once. This sequence joins TRBV2 and TRBJ2-2; no clear D gene. The CDR3 is made up of 16 amino acids. V gave up 10 bases and J gave up 0 bases, with 18 bases separating them. From germline, CDR1 is SNHLY and CDR2 FYNNEI. The CDR3: CAIRLLTVTNTGELFF. In nucleotides, the CDR3 is TGTGCCATCCGATTGCTGACGGTTACGAACACCGGGGAGCTGTTTTTT.